Sequencing of this T cell receptor beta chain was carried out in a study of OX40 agonist ivuxolimab in advanced cancers. The wider study: The diagnoses of dose-escalation patients were hepatocellular carcinoma, melanoma, renal cell or head and neck cancer. General study findings and limits: Clones of CD4+ and CD8+ blood T cells grew by week 6 at doses of 0.1 to 3.0 mg/kg. Expanded clones tended on average to be more numerous among CD8+ T cells than CD4+.

Produced via immunoSEQ multiplex PCR; TCRdb's table is partial and in-frame only. Seen here are approximately 12,000 clones, about 75% observed once, and the top ten hold over 9.5%. Germline loops: CDR1 MNHEY, CDR2 SMNVEV (reference sequence). The junction had 9 bases not matched to a gene; V was cut back by 6 bases and J by 5 bases. The CDR3 covers 16 residues. A remark on this clone: Its target is not known.

Specimen: CD4+ or CD8+ T cells sorted from blood, collected in a trial of the OX40 agonist ivuxolimab. The chain is built from TRBV27 and TRBJ2-2, with TRBD2 identical over 10 bases. The source is an adult with an advanced solid tumor such as melanoma, head and neck, liver or kidney cancer. The DNA of the CDR3 is TGTGCCAGCAGCTTACAAGCGGGAGGGCCTACCGGGGAGCTGTTTTTT. Residues: CASSLQAGGPTGELFF.